These 10 T cell receptor beta chains were all obtained from the same sample, sequenced in a study of regulatory T cells in long-lasting Graves disease. As for time point: newly diagnosed GD, antithyroid drugs for less than 3 months. The authors made the TCR library using RNA they extracted from PBMCs. The authors built TCR beta libraries using iRepertoire HTBI primers and Arm-PCR of CDR3 regions. MiXCR, applied by TCRdb to the multiplex PCR reads, yields one record per CDR3 protein. This table has about 500,000 distinct CDR3 sequences, around 11% appearing once. This sample also appeared in a second study, on T cells in Graves' hyperthyroidism and ophthalmopathy.

Specimen: peripheral blood mononuclear cells (PBMCs), collected at new diagnosis, from a patient treated with antithyroid drugs. Source of these receptors: a woman aged 25 to 45 with Graves disease.

This clonotype was counted a single time. This rearrangement joins TRBV19 to TRBJ1-2; D gene unclear. V gave up 4 bases and J gave up 4 bases, with 16 bases separating them. The length of the CDR3 is 15 residues. Germline V lookup: CDR1 LNHDA, CDR2 SQIVND (reference sequence). CDR3 sequence: CASSKWAGLSYGYTF. CDR3 DNA: TGTGCCAGTAGTAAATGGGCGGGCCTAAGCTATGGCTACACCTTC. Full variable domain (missing parts from reference TRBV19 and TRBJ1-2): DGGITQSPKYLFRKEGQNVTLSCEQNLNHDAMYWYRQDPGQGLRLIYYSQIVNDFQKGDIAEGYSVSREKKESFPLTVTSAQKNPTAFYLCASSKWAGLSYGYTFGSGTRLTVV.

At least ten counts were recorded for this clonotype. V usage is TRBV18 and J usage is TRBJ1-2; perhaps TRBD1 as D (6 bases). CDR3 size: 13 residues. Between the trimmed V and J ends, which lost 5 bases and 9 bases, there was a span of 16 bases. Germline CDR1 KGHSH, CDR2 LQKENI. CDR3 DNA sequence: TGTGCCAGCTCAGACCTGGACAGCTCTAGCTACACCTTC. Translation: CASSDLDSSSYTF. The entire variable domain, with the rest obtained from reference TRBV18 and TRBJ1-2, is as follows: NAGVMQNPRHLVRRRGQEARLRCSPMKGHSHVYWYRQLPEEGLKFMVYLQKENIIDESGMPKERFSAEFPKEGPSILRIQQVVRGDSAAYFCASSDLDSSSYTFGSGTRLTVV.

V usage is TRBV7-3 and J usage is TRBJ2-1, with 9 bases matching TRBD2. This CDR3 contains 14 residues. CDR1 is SGHTA, CDR2 FQGTGA, per germline. The ends lost 1 base at V and 10 bases at J; junction bases unmatched: 5. The chain's CDR3 is CASSLSLREGEQFF. CDR3 bases: TGTGCCAGCAGCTTAAGCTTGCGGGAGGGGGAGCAGTTCTTC.

This clonotype has only a few counts. This clone may be a read error of a much larger clone one base away. This CDR3 fails to terminate in the conserved phenylalanine or tryptophan, so it likely reflects a read error. The rearrangement uses TRBV18 and TRBJ1-1, with D unclear. V dropped 1 base and J dropped 2 bases, with 5 bases sitting between them. Germline V gene sequence: CDR1 KGHSH, CDR2 LQKENI. The CDR3 is made up of 13 amino acids. In nucleotides, the CDR3 is TGTGCCAGCTCACCACTTCTAAACACTGAAGCTTTCTCT. It specifies CASSPLLNTEAFS.

A word on this clonotype: This clone may be a read error of a much larger clone one base away. The V and J genes are TRBV27 and TRBJ2-1; no definite D call. Germline loops: CDR1 MNHEY, CDR2 SMNVEV (reference sequence). The CDR3 runs to 14 residues. DNA of the CDR3: TGTGTCAGCAGTTCAGAGTCAGTTTACAATGAGCAGTTCTTC. Its translation is CVSSSESVYNEQFF.

This clonotype was observed a few times. V usage is TRBV20-1 and J usage is TRBJ1-1, with a possible D match to TRBD1 (5 bases). CDR1 DFQATT and CDR2 SNEGSKA come from the germline V gene (reference sequence). V was cut by 0 bases and J by 2 bases, with 13 bases left in between. This CDR3 is built from 15 residues. In nucleotides, the CDR3 is TGCAGTGCTAGAGATCATAATAGGGGTAACACTGAAGCTTTCTTT. This codes for CSARDHNRGNTEAFF.

The table lists this clonotype with many counts. The gene calls are TRBV6-1 and TRBJ1-2; no reliable D call. The length of the CDR3 is 13 residues. Trimming removed 8 bases at V and 5 bases at J, with 15 bases between. Germline CDR1 reads MNHNS; CDR2 reads SASEGT. CDR3: CASSPGSGYGYTF. The CDR3 DNA sequence: TGTGCCAGCTCCCCCGGCAGTGGGTATGGCTACACCTTC.

This clonotype showed up many times. This rearrangement joins TRBV12-3 or TRBV12-4 to TRBJ1-1; D gene uncertain. This CDR3 region has 12 residues. V was pared by 8 bases and J by 3 bases, with 10 bases between. CDR3 sequence reads: CASRGPYTEAFF. As DNA, the CDR3 is TGTGCCAGCCGCGGTCCGTACACTGAAGCTTTCTTT.

Note on this clonotype: Just one base apart from a much larger clone, this may be a read error. V usage is TRBV6-2 or TRBV6-3 and J usage is TRBJ2-5; 12 positions agree with TRBD2. The CDR3 totals 16 residues. Germline V CDR1 and CDR2: MNHEY, SVGEGT. CDR3 loop: CTSSLTSGSSTETQYF. For the CDR3, the DNA is TGTACCAGCAGTTTGACTAGCGGGAGTTCTACTGAGACCCAGTACTTC.

This clonotype has a count of ten or more. The genes are TRBV28 and TRBJ2-1; D may be TRBD2 (5 bases). V was pared by 5 bases and J by 5 bases, with 13 bases between. The CDR3 loop spans 14 amino acids. Germline assignment: CDR1 MDHEN and CDR2 SYDVKM. CDR3 region: CASSLPREHNEQFF. The CDR3 DNA reads TGTGCCAGCAGTCTCCCGAGGGAACACAATGAGCAGTTCTTC.